A selection of T cell receptor beta chains follows, all from one sample in a study of cytomegalovirus exposure and HLA in healthy donors. TCRdb keeps only in-frame clones here, not all; method: immunoSEQ multiplex PCR. The table lists some 120,000 clones, just under 75% of them singletons. Sequencing input: PBMCs. These receptor sequences come from a man in his forties in good health and CMV-seropositive. Both conserved end residues are part of each CDR3. The D gene is left open where the match is weak. Clone size appears in some rows only: once, few, many, or a class for an expanded clone.

abundance,v_gene,d_gene,j_gene,CDR3aa,CDR3nt
NA,TRBV25-1,TRBD1,TRBJ2-7,CASRGAGRGYEQYF,TGTGCCAGCAGGGGGGCCGGCAGGGGGTACGAGCAGTACTTC
NA,TRBV5-1,NA,TRBJ1-1,CASSLAAVGNTEAFF,TGCGCCAGCAGCTTGGCCGCGGTTGGGAACACTGAAGCTTTCTTT
NA,TRBV18,NA,TRBJ2-1,CASSPYRAPRNEQFF,TGTGCCAGCTCACCCTACAGGGCCCCGCGCAATGAGCAGTTCTTC
NA,TRBV5-8,NA,TRBJ1-1,CASSLGTSMNTEAFF,TGTGCCAGCAGCTTGGGGACATCAATGAACACTGAAGCTTTCTTT
NA,TRBV13,NA,TRBJ1-5,CASSRGQSNQPQHF,TGTGCCAGCAGCCGTGGACAGAGCAATCAGCCCCAGCATTTT
NA,TRBV27,TRBD1,TRBJ2-3,CASSKGQGFFTDTQYF,TGTGCCAGCAGTAAGGGACAGGGATTTTTTACAGATACGCAGTATTTT
NA,TRBV30,NA,TRBJ2-5,CACPEGYRETQYF,TGTGCCTGTCCCGAGGGTTATAGAGAGACCCAGTACTTC
once,TRBV5-4,NA,TRBJ2-7,CASSLGLGTYEQYF,TGTGCCAGCAGCTTGGGGCTAGGAACCTACGAGCAGTACTTC
NA,TRBV7-2,TRBD2,TRBJ2-5,CASSVGLAETQYF,TGTGCCAGCAGCGTAGGACTAGCGGAGACCCAGTACTTC
NA,TRBV13,NA,TRBJ1-2,CASSLPGRHGYTF,TGTGCCAGCAGCTTACCGGGGAGACATGGCTACACCTTC
NA,TRBV5-1,TRBD1,TRBJ2-7,CASSSSTGTASYEQYF,TGCGCCAGCAGCTCGAGTACCGGGACAGCTTCCTACGAGCAGTACTTC
NA,TRBV7-2,NA,TRBJ1-5,CASSSQGGGQPQHF,TGTGCCAGCAGCTCCCAAGGAGGAGGGCAGCCCCAGCATTTT
NA,TRBV27,NA,TRBJ1-5,CASSRNSNQPQHF,TGTGCCAGCAGCAGAAATAGCAATCAGCCCCAGCATTTT
NA,TRBV21-1,NA,TRBJ2-2,CASSKAGTGNTGELFF,TGTGCCAGCAGCAAAGCCGGGACAGGGAACACCGGGGAGCTGTTTTTT
NA,TRBV28,TRBD2,TRBJ2-1,CASSFKGGLAGYNEQFF,TGTGCCAGCAGTTTTAAAGGGGGACTAGCGGGGTACAATGAGCAGTTCTTC
NA,TRBV27,TRBD2,TRBJ2-5,CASRPLAGGLETQYF,TGTGCCAGCAGGCCGCTAGCGGGAGGGTTGGAGACCCAGTACTTC
once,TRBV6-5,NA,TRBJ1-1,CASSRAGLNTEAFF,TGTGCCAGCAGCCGGGCGGGCCTCAACACTGAAGCTTTCTTT
NA,TRBV28,NA,TRBJ1-4,CASSLTVINEKLFF,TGTGCCAGCAGTTTAACTGTGATAAATGAAAAACTGTTTTTT
once,TRBV5-1,TRBD1,TRBJ2-6,CASSPRSPTGSLVANVLTF,TGCGCCAGCAGCCCCAGGTCCCCGACAGGGAGTTTAGTGGCCAACGTCCTGACTTTC
NA,TRBV6-6,TRBD1,TRBJ1-5,CASRTGTGKTQPQHF,TGTGCCAGCAGGACCGGGACAGGGAAGACTCAGCCCCAGCATTTT
NA,TRBV7-9,NA,TRBJ1-4,CASSPTRGNEKLFF,TGTGCCAGCAGCCCAACCCGGGGGAATGAAAAACTGTTTTTT
few,TRBV9,TRBD1,TRBJ1-2,CASSPSTGGGYTF,TGTGCCAGCAGCCCATCGACAGGGGGAGGCTACACCTTC
NA,TRBV5-6,TRBD1,TRBJ1-1,CASSLVGQGGWSTEAFF,TGTGCCAGCAGCTTGGTCGGACAGGGCGGGTGGAGCACTGAAGCTTTCTTT
NA,TRBV27,NA,TRBJ1-2,CATSLRRDLGYTF,TGTGCCACCTCCCTTAGGAGGGATTTAGGCTACACCTTC
NA,TRBV2,TRBD2,TRBJ2-2,CASIIQGTRVSAGELFF,TGTGCCAGCATTATCCAGGGGACTAGAGTTAGTGCCGGGGAGCTGTTTTTT
few,TRBV5-1,NA,TRBJ1-2,CASSSTGSGGYTF,TGCGCCAGCAGCTCAACAGGGTCGGGTGGCTACACCTTC
NA,TRBV2,TRBD1,TRBJ1-4,CASSDTGQGYEKLFF,TGTGCCAGCAGTGATACGGGACAGGGGTACGAAAAACTGTTTTTT
once,TRBV5-6,TRBD1,TRBJ2-7,CASSLGDRLPYEQYF,TGTGCCAGCAGCTTGGGGGACAGGCTACCTTACGAGCAGTACTTC
NA,TRBV2,TRBD1,TRBJ2-1,CASRETGTGSFGEQFF,TGTGCCAGCAGGGAAACCGGGACAGGGAGTTTCGGTGAGCAGTTCTTC
once,TRBV9,TRBD1,TRBJ2-7,CASSVGGQGNYEQYF,TGTGCCAGCAGCGTAGGAGGACAGGGTAACTACGAGCAGTACTTC
NA,TRBV4-3,TRBD1,TRBJ1-1,CASSKTGMGEAFF,TGCGCCAGCAGCAAGACAGGGATGGGTGAAGCTTTCTTT
NA,TRBV6-6,NA,TRBJ1-1,CASSYSPGNTEAFF,TGTGCCAGCAGTTACTCGCCAGGGAACACTGAAGCTTTCTTT
few,TRBV4-1,TRBD2,TRBJ2-3,CASSQAGLAGTDTQYF,TGCGCCAGCAGCCAAGCGGGACTAGCGGGCACAGATACGCAGTATTTT
NA,TRBV28,TRBD1,TRBJ1-1,CASTNRGRAFEAFF,TGTGCCAGCACCAACAGGGGGCGAGCGTTTGAAGCTTTCTTT